These 7 T cell receptor beta chains originate from one sample sequenced in a study of T cells in Graves' hyperthyroidism and ophthalmopathy (dated by TCRdb to about 2019). To prepare the library, multiplex PCR was applied. The sample was run on an Illumina HiSeq 2000. The TCR beta CDR3 regions were amplified from the RNA transcripts. The TCR CDR3 was subjected to a first round of RT-PCR using the HTBI primer set and the Qiagen OneStep RT-PCR kit. TCRdb trimmed public reads at Q25 via fastp, called clones via MiXCR and kept in-frame beta chains. Every CDR3 protein is listed once, alongside the most common genes and DNA of its rows. Present in this sample are hundreds of thousands of distinct CDR3 sequences, around a quarter of which were seen just once. Approximately 11% of the sample lies in the top ten. Source material: blood. These TCRs come from a woman between 25 and 40 years old with Graves' ophthalmopathy.

The CDR3 bases are TGTGCCAGCAGTTTAGAGGGGAGATCTAACTATGGCTACACCTTC. Translating gives CASSLEGRSNYGYTF. This chain joins TRBV12-3 or TRBV12-4 and TRBJ1-2, with D possibly being TRBD1 (5 bases). The CDR3 totals 15 residues. Trimming pared 1 base from V and 0 bases from J, leaving 9 bases between.

V gene TRBV6-1 combines with J gene TRBJ2-7, with a tentative D call TRBD1 (5 bases). Germline V CDR1 and CDR2: MNHNS, SASEGT. The CDR3 totals 13 residues. Trimming pared 1 base from V and 5 bases from J, leaving 9 bases between. CDR3 in DNA: TGTGCCAGCAGTGAAGTACCAGGGAACGAGCAGTACTTC. Its protein is CASSEVPGNEQYF.

The rearrangement joins TRBV20-1 to TRBJ2-7, with a possible D match to TRBD2 (6 bases). The length of the CDR3 is 13 residues. With 6 bases removed from V and 7 bases from J, the gap between germline ends came to 19 bases. Looked up from germline, CDR1 is DFQATT and CDR2 is SNEGSKA (reference sequence). The CDR3 protein is CSAATRRLSEQYF. The CDR3, as DNA: TGCAGTGCAGCGACTAGAAGACTTAGTGAGCAGTACTTC.

This clonotype was observed once. The germline gene is not matched at one end of the junction; a read error may be the cause. The chain couples TRBV12-3 or TRBV12-4 to TRBJ1-1; a possible D gene is TRBD1 (6 bases). The CDR3 is 13 residues long. The CDR3 sequence: CASSLLGDTDAFF. CDR3 bases: TGTGCCAGCAGTTTATTGGGGGACACTGATGCTTTCTTT.

V usage is TRBV2 and J usage is TRBJ1-1, with D unresolved. The V end was cut by 7 bases, the J end by 10 bases, with 7 bases between. The CDR3 totals 9 residues. Germline V lookup: CDR1 SNHLY, CDR2 FYNNEI. The CDR3 nucleotides are TGTGCCAGCATTAAAGGAGCTTTCTTT. It codes for CASIKGAFF.

The rearrangement links TRBV15 to TRBJ1-4, with a weak D call TRBD1 (6 bases). Germline V CDR1 and CDR2: LNHNV, YYDKDF (reference sequence). Trimming cost V 0 bases and J 8 bases, with 13 bases left between them. The CDR3 runs 15 residues. The CDR3, as DNA: TGTGCCACCAGCAGAGATCAGGGACAAGGAGAAAAACTGTTTTTT. It encodes CATSRDQGQGEKLFF.

Many counts were recorded for this clonotype. V and J are TRBV6-4 and TRBJ1-5; no reliable D call. The CDR3 loop spans 14 amino acids. Germline loops: CDR1 MRHNA, CDR2 SNTAGT. The V end lost 7 bases, the J end lost 0 bases, and 10 bases lay between the germline ends. The DNA of the CDR3 is TGTGCCAGCACAAAGGAAAGTAGCAATCAGCCCCAGCATTTT. Encoded protein: CASTKESSNQPQHF.